This T cell receptor beta chain stems from a study of tumor-infiltrating lymphocytes in localized non-small cell lung cancer. Regarding this clone: Its antigen remains unknown.

Clones were sequenced by immunoSEQ multiplex PCR, and TCRdb holds only the in-frame ones, with some missing. The table lists about 16,000 clones, roughly 80% of them singletons, with approximately 6.8% in the top ten. The study's findings and limits: No T-cell fraction difference was seen between IM1 and IM2 tumors. Higher tumor T cell infiltration than in uninvolved lung was supported by TCRbeta sequencing. Each assay used a separate piece of the same tissue.

The TCR sequence derives from a human donor with non-small cell lung cancer. The sequencing input was lung tumor tissue.

The CDR3 region is CASSLFLENEQFF. CDR3 bases: TGTGCCAGCAGTCTTTTTCTGGAGAATGAGCAGTTCTTC. This chain uses TRBV9 with TRBJ2-1; D is unclear. V was pared by 5 bases and J by 7 bases, with 13 bases between. The germline V gene encodes CDR1 SGDLS and CDR2 YYNGEE. The CDR3 sequence is 13 residues long.